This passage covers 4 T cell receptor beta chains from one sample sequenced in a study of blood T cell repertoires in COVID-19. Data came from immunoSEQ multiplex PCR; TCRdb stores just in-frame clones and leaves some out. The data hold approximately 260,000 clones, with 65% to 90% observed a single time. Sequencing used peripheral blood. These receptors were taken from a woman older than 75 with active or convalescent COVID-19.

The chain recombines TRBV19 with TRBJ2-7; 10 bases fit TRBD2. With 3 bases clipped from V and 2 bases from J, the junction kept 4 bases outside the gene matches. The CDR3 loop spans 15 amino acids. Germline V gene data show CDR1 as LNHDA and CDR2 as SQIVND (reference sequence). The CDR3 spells CASSILAGVPYEQYF. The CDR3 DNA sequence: TGTGCCAGTAGTATTCTAGCGGGAGTACCCTACGAGCAGTACTTC.

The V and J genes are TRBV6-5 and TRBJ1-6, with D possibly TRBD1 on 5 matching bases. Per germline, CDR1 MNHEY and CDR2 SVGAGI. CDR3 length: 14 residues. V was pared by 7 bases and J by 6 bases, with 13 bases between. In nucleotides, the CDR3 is TGTGCCAGCACCCGGGGGGGAACTAATTCACCCCTCCACTTT. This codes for CASTRGGTNSPLHF.

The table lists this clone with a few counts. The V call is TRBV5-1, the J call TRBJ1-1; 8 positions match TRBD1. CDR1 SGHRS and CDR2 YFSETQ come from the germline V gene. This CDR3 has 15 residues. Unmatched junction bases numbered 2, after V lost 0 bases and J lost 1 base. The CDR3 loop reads CASSLVGTGNTEAFF. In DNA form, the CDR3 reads TGCGCCAGCAGCTTGGTTGGGACAGGGAACACTGAAGCTTTCTTT.

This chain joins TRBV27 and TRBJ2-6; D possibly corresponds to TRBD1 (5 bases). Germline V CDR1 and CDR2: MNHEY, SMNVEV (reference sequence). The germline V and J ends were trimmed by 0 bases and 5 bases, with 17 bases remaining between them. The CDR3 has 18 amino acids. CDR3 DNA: TGTGCCAGCAGTTTATCAGGCAGGGTTCCCACCTGGGCCAACGTCCTGACTTTC. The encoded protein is CASSLSGRVPTWANVLTF.